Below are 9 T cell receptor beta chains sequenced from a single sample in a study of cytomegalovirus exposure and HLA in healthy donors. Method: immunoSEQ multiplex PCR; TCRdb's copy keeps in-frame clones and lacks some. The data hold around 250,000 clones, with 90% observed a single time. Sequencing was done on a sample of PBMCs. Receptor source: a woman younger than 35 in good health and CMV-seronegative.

CDR3 sequence (DNA): TGCGCCAGCAGCCAAGCTAGCGGGGGGGGCGATGAGCAGTTCTTC. It codes for CASSQASGGGDEQFF. This chain connects TRBV4-1 to TRBJ2-1; 12 nucleotides agree with TRBD2. Germline loops: CDR1 MGHRA, CDR2 YSYEKL. The CDR3 totals 15 residues. The ends lost 1 base at V and 8 bases at J; junction bases unmatched: 3.

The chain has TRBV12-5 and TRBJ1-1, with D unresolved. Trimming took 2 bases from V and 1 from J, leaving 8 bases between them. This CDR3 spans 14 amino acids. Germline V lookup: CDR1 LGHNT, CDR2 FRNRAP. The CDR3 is CASGLSLRNTEAFF. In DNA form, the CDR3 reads TGTGCTAGTGGTTTGTCCCTTAGGAACACTGAAGCTTTCTTT.

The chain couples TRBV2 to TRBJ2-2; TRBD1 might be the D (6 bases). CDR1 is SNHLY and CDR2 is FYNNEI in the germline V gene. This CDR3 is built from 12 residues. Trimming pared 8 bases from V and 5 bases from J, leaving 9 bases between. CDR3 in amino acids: CASYTGTGELFF. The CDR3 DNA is TGTGCCAGCTATACAGGGACCGGGGAGCTGTTTTTT.

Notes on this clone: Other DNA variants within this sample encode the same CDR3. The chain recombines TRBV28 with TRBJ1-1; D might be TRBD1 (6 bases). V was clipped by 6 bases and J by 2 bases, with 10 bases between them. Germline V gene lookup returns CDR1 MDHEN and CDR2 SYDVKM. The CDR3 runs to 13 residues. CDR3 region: CASRGAGNTEAFF. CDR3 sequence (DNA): TGTGCCAGCAGGGGGGCAGGAAACACTGAAGCTTTCTTT. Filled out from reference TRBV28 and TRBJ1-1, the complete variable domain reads DVKVTQSSRYLVKRTGEKVFLECVQDMDHENMFWYRQDPGLGLRLIYFSYDVKMKEKGDIPEGYSVSREKKERFSLILESASTNQTSMYLCASRGAGNTEAFFGQGTRLTVV.

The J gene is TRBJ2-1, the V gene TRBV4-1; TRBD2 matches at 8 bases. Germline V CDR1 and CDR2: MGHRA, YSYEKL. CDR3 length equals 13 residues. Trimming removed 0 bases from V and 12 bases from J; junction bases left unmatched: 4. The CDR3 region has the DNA TGCGCCAGCAGCCAAGATCGGGGGACTAGGCAGTTCTTC. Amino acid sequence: CASSQDRGTRQFF.

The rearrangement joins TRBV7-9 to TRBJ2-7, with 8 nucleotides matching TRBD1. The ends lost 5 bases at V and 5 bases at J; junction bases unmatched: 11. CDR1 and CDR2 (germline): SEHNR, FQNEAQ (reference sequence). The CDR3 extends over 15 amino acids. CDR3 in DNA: TGTGCCAGCAGCCTCGCCCTCCAGGGGGCGGACGAGCAGTACTTC. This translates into CASSLALQGADEQYF.

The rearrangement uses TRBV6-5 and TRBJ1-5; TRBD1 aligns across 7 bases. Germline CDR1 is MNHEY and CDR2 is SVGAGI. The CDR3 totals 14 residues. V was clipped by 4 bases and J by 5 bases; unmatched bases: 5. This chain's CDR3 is CASSFDREYQPQHF. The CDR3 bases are TGTGCCAGCAGTTTTGACAGGGAATATCAGCCCCAGCATTTT.

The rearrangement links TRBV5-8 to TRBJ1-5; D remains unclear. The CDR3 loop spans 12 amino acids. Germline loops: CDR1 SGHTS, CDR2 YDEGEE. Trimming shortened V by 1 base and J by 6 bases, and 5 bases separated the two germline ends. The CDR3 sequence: CASSLFSQPQHF. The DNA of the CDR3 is TGTGCCAGCAGCTTGTTTAGTCAGCCCCAGCATTTT.

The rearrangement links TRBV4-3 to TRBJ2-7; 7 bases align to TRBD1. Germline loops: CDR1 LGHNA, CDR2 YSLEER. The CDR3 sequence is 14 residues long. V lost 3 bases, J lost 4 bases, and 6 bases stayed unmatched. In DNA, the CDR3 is TGCGCCAGCAGCCAGTTACAGGGGAAATACGAGCAGTACTTC. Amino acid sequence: CASSQLQGKYEQYF.